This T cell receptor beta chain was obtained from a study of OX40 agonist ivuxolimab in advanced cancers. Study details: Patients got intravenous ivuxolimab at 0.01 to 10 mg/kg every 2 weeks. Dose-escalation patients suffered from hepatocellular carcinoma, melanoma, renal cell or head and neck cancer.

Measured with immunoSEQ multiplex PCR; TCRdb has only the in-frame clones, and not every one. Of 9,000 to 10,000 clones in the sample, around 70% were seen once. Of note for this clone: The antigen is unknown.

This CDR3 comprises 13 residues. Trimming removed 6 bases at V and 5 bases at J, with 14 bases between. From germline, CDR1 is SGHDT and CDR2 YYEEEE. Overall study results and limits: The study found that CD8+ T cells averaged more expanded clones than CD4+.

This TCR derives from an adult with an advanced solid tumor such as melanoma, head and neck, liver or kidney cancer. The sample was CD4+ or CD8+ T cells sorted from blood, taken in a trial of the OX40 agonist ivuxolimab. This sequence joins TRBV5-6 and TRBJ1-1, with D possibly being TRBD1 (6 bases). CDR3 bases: TGTGCCAGCAACCTAGGGGGGTATACTGAAGCTTTCTTT. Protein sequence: CASNLGGYTEAFF.